The subject of this entry is one T cell receptor (beta chain). The data were obtained in a study of blood T cell repertoires in COVID-19. The overall study: Material from acute and convalescent COVID-19 was sourced from the United States, Italy and Spain. The cDNA or gDNA used as material had been derived from T cells, B-cell-depleted T cells, or PBMCs.

Under the authors' procedure: Reference gene primer amplification gave nucleated cell count estimates. Here immunoSEQ multiplex PCR was the method, and the copy in TCRdb shows in-frame clones only, minus some. From that table come the V and J calls and clone size; the DNA was used to work out D and trimming. The sample lists about 250,000 clones; 80% to 85% were seen once. The V segment lost 6 bases and the J segment 5 bases; nucleotides outside the gene matches: 4. CDR3 size: 11 residues. Germline CDR1 reads SQVTM; CDR2 reads ANQGSEA. This receptor was taken from a man in his forties or fifties with active or convalescent COVID-19. Sequenced material: peripheral blood. The chain links TRBV29-1 to TRBJ2-7; TRBD1 agrees at 7 bases. The CDR3 spells CSVTGTDEQYF. The CDR3 nucleotides read TGCAGCGTGACAGGGACGGACGAGCAGTACTTC.